This T cell receptor beta chain was identified during a study of T cell responses to AZD1222 COVID-19 vaccine. The method was immunoSEQ multiplex PCR; TCRdb's version includes in-frame clones alone and lacks a portion of them. The profile shows about 160,000 clones, approximately 88% of them singletons. Samples with a second dose at about 4 or about 12 weeks were pooled together. This clone is a singleton in its sample. This CDR3 region has 12 residues. Trimming removed 10 bases at V and 0 bases at J, with 8 bases between. The germline V gene encodes CDR1 MRHNA and CDR2 SNTAGT. The receptor was isolated from an adult who received the AZD1222 COVID-19 vaccine. This chain connects TRBV6-4 to TRBJ2-3; D tentatively fits TRBD1 or TRBD2 (5 bases each). Sequenced here: peripheral blood, sampled 28 days after the second AZD1222 dose. DNA of the CDR3: TGTGCCACCAGGGACAGCACAGATACGCAGTATTTT. Residues: CATRDSTDTQYF.